The next 28 T cell receptor beta chains were all read from a single sample in a study of glioma-infiltrating T cells. Amplification of TCR alpha and beta CDR3 regions from RNA used iRepertoire nested multiplex PCR. Using its own MiXCR run on the multiplex PCR reads, TCRdb lists one record per CDR3 protein. Of roughly 200,000 distinct CDR3 sequences listed, about 47% are singletons. Sequenced material: glioma tissue, nonneoplastic brain tissue, or PBMCs (not recorded which). These TCRs come from a human donor with low-grade glioma or glioblastoma, undergoing nonglioma brain surgery, or in good health (not recorded which).

Regarding this clonotype: A junction end diverges from the germline sequence, so it may reflect a read error. The genes are TRBV19 and TRBJ1-5; 8 nucleotides match TRBD1. CDR1 and CDR2 from the germline V gene are LNHDA and SQIVND (reference sequence). This CDR3 comprises 15 residues. CDR3 sequence reads: CASSQDRAENQPQRF. The CDR3 DNA reads TGTGCCAGTAGTCAGGACAGGGCTGAGAATCAGCCCCAGCGTTTT.

The V and J genes are TRBV7-2 and TRBJ1-2, with a possible D match to TRBD1 (5 bases). The V end was cut by 5 bases, the J end by 3 bases, with 19 bases between. The germline V gene has CDR1 SGHTA and CDR2 FQGNSA. The CDR3 loop spans 16 amino acids. CDR3 sequence: CASSQGSHPGDYGYTF. The CDR3 nucleotides read TGTGCCAGCAGCCAGGGCTCTCACCCGGGCGACTATGGCTACACCTTC.

The chain carries TRBV7-9 and TRBJ2-7; maybe TRBD2 (6 bases). CDR1 is SEHNR and CDR2 is FQNEAQ in the germline V gene (reference sequence). Trimming stripped 10 bases from V and 0 bases from J, with 10 bases between. The CDR3 has 12 amino acids. The CDR3 here is CATRTISYEQYF. CDR3 bases: TGTGCCACTAGGACTATCTCCTACGAGCAGTACTTC.

The V call is TRBV4-1, the J call TRBJ2-1, with a possible D match to TRBD2 (5 bases). Germline assignment: CDR1 MGHRA and CDR2 YSYEKL. The CDR3 is made up of 16 amino acids. The V gene lost 1 base and the J gene lost 5 bases, with 15 bases spanning the gap. CDR3 region: CASSQVKSGPHNEQFF. CDR3 DNA sequence: TGCGCCAGCAGCCAAGTAAAGAGCGGACCCCACAATGAGCAGTTCTTC.

This clonotype has ten or more counts. The rearrangement links TRBV10-3 to TRBJ1-2; 8 nucleotides line up with TRBD1. Trimming took 6 bases from V and 8 from J; bases not matched to a gene: 8. The CDR3 is made up of 13 amino acids. Germline CDR1 is ENHRY and CDR2 is SYGVKD. The CDR3 sequence is CAISLDRGEGYTF. CDR3 nucleotide sequence: TGTGCCATCAGCCTAGACAGGGGAGAAGGCTACACCTTC.

This clonotype was detected a few times. This may stem from a read error, because a much larger clone lies one nucleotide away. V gene TRBV20-1 combines with J gene TRBJ2-7; no clear D. The V gene lost 0 bases and the J gene lost 3 bases, with 15 bases spanning the gap. CDR1 and CDR2 from the germline V gene are DFQATT and SNEGSKA (reference sequence). This CDR3 has 15 amino acids. CDR3 coding DNA: TGCAGTGCTAGAGATCCGGGCCGATACATCTACGAGCAGTACTTC. It specifies CSARDPGRYIYEQYF.

This clonotype has a count of ten or more. V is TRBV28 and J is TRBJ1-2; TRBD1 matches at 7 bases. V was pared by 3 bases and J by 6 bases, with 4 bases of the junction left unmatched. This CDR3 has 13 residues. CDR1 and CDR2 from the germline V gene are MDHEN and SYDVKM. CDR3 DNA sequence: TGTGCCAGCAGTTTCCTACAGGGGCATGGCTACACCTTC. This codes for CASSFLQGHGYTF.

As regards this clonotype: A much larger clonotype is one base distant, so this may be a read error. The chain has TRBV24-1 and TRBJ1-1; maybe TRBD1 (6 bases). The CDR3 has 13 amino acids. In germline, CDR1 is KGHDR, CDR2 SFDVKD. The V end was cut by 2 bases, the J end by 4 bases, with 7 bases between. The CDR3 nucleotides read TGTGCCACCAGTGATTACAGGGCCACTGAAGCTTTCTTT. Its translation: CATSDYRATEAFF.

In this sample, this clonotype turned up a few times. Its ends do not fully match the called genes, so a read error is possible. This chain links TRBV2 with TRBJ2-1; 13 nucleotides match TRBD2. The germline V gene has CDR1 SNHLY and CDR2 FYNNEI. The CDR3 is 16 amino acids. The CDR3 sequence is CASTRRTSGSYNEQFF. The DNA of the CDR3 is TGTGCCAGCACCCGGCGGACTAGCGGGAGTTACAATGAGCAATTCTTC.

The chain recombines TRBV5-4 with TRBJ2-1; 13 bases are a match to TRBD2. This CDR3 comprises 17 residues. Germline assignment: CDR1 SGHNT and CDR2 YYREEE (reference sequence). After removal of 4 bases from V and 10 bases from J, the junction contained 14 bases not matched to a gene. The CDR3 DNA reads as TGTGCCAGCAGCCTACTAGGACCGGGACTAGCGGGATCAGAGCAGTTCTTC. Amino acid sequence: CASSLLGPGLAGSEQFF.

The V and J genes are TRBV29-1 and TRBJ2-3, with D unresolved. The CDR3 is 12 residues long. V lost 5 bases and J 4 bases, leaving 10 bases between the germline ends. The germline V gene has CDR1 SQVTM and CDR2 ANQGSEA. The CDR3 DNA follows: TGCAGCGTTCTCGCGCGGCCAGATACGCAGTATTTT. As protein: CSVLARPDTQYF.

The table lists this clonotype with a few counts. This chain joins TRBV15 and TRBJ2-7; D is ambiguous. The CDR3 runs 16 residues. Trimming removed 5 bases from V and 2 bases from J, with 19 bases in between. CDR1 LNHNV and CDR2 YYDKDF come from the germline V gene (reference sequence). The CDR3 DNA sequence: TGTGCCACCAGCGCTAGGGATCCGACCCCCCCCTACGAGCAGTACTTC. It specifies CATSARDPTPPYEQYF.

The sample holds a few counts of this clonotype. The genes are TRBV12-3 or TRBV12-4 and TRBJ2-3; D gene uncertain. CDR3 size: 14 residues. V was trimmed by 6 bases and J by 6 bases, leaving 16 bases between them. CDR3 nucleotide sequence: TGTGCCAGCAGCCTGGATGGGGTGTCTGATACGCAGTATTTT. It yields the protein CASSLDGVSDTQYF.

This clonotype was recorded many times. The chain is built from TRBV28 and TRBJ2-7, with TRBD2 as a possible D gene (6 bases). This CDR3 comprises 13 residues. CDR1 MDHEN and CDR2 SYDVKM come from the germline V gene. V lost 3 bases to trimming and J lost 2 bases, with 8 bases between them. CDR3 coding DNA: TGTGCCAGCAGTTTTAGCGGAACCTACGAGCAGTACTTC. Translating it yields CASSFSGTYEQYF.

This rearrangement joins TRBV5-6 to TRBJ2-5; D may be TRBD2 (5 bases). This CDR3 has 15 amino acids. V was cut by 6 bases and J by 2 bases, with 17 bases left in between. From germline, CDR1 is SGHDT and CDR2 YYEEEE. The CDR3 DNA reads as TGTGCCAGCATCTTACAGAGGGCGCATCAAGAGACCCAGTACTTC. It yields the protein CASILQRAHQETQYF. Full variable domain (remainder filled in from reference TRBV5-6 and TRBJ2-5): DAGVTQSPTHLIKTRGQQVTLRCSPKSGHDTVSWYQQALGQGPQFIFQYYEEEERQRGNFPDRFSGHQFPNYSSELNVNALLLGDSALYLCASILQRAHQETQYFGPGTRLLVL.

This chain joins TRBV4-1 and TRBJ2-5; D remains ambiguous. CDR1 and CDR2 (germline): MGHRA, YSYEKL. This CDR3 has 16 amino acids. Trimming left V 1 base short and J 4 bases short, with 16 bases between. CDR3 residues: CASSQVPREPRETQYF. CDR3 nucleotide sequence: TGCGCCAGCAGCCAAGTCCCACGAGAACCCCGAGAGACCCAGTACTTC.

This clonotype was found many times. The genes are TRBV20-1 and TRBJ1-5; D unresolved. Trimming shortened V by 3 bases and J by 9 bases, and 12 bases separated the two germline ends. CDR1 and CDR2 (germline): DFQATT, SNEGSKA (reference sequence). The CDR3 loop spans 12 amino acids. The CDR3 reads CSASRQETPQHF. DNA for the CDR3: TGCAGTGCTAGTCGTCAGGAGACGCCCCAGCATTTT.

The chain employs TRBV11-2 and TRBJ2-3, with 10 nucleotides matching TRBD2. The CDR3 spans 14 residues. Trimming took 7 bases from V and 5 from J; bases not matched to a gene: 6. Per germline, CDR1 SGHAT and CDR2 FQNNGV. CDR3 residues: CASTSGRQKDTQYF. As DNA, the CDR3 is TGTGCCAGCACTAGCGGGAGACAGAAAGATACGCAGTATTTT.

Only a few counts were recorded for this clonotype. V gene TRBV19 combines with J gene TRBJ1-3, with D possibly being TRBD1 (5 bases). The CDR3 is made up of 15 amino acids. Trimming took off 5 bases at V and 0 bases at J, with 11 bases between the two ends. Per the germline V gene, CDR1 is LNHDA and CDR2 is SQIVND (reference sequence). CDR3 sequence: CASSSGHSSGNTIYF. In DNA, the CDR3 is TGTGCCAGTAGTTCCGGACACAGCTCTGGAAACACCATATATTTT.

The gene calls are TRBV20-1 and TRBJ2-3, with D possibly called TRBD1 or TRBD2 (5 bases each). This CDR3 comprises 14 residues. Between the trimmed V and J ends, which lost 1 base and 2 bases, there was a span of 10 bases. The germline gives CDR1 DFQATT, CDR2 SNEGSKA (reference sequence). CDR3 in DNA: TGCAGTGCTAGAGGGGACCTTCACACAGATACGCAGTATTTT. This gives the protein CSARGDLHTDTQYF.

This clonotype was seen a single time. This chain connects TRBV14 to TRBJ2-1; tentatively, D is TRBD2 (6 bases). Deletions cut 7 bases from V and 3 bases from J, with 22 bases between. Germline CDR1 reads SGHDN; CDR2 reads FVKESK. The CDR3 extends over 17 amino acids. In nucleotides, the CDR3 is TGTGCCAGCACCCAGTACCGGGGACTTGCCGACTACAATGAGCAGTTCTTC. This translates into CASTQYRGLADYNEQFF.

Concerning this clonotype: Being one base from a much bigger clone, this may be a read error. DNA of the CDR3: TGTGCCAGCAGTTCCAAATATATTAGGACAGCTAAAGAGGACATTCAGTACTTC. Encoded protein: CASSSKYIRTAKEDIQYF. The chain recombines TRBV28 with TRBJ2-4, with a possible D match to TRBD1 (6 bases). CDR3 length: 18 amino acids. Germline loops: CDR1 MDHEN, CDR2 SYDVKM. V was cut by 4 bases and J by 8 bases, with 27 bases left in between.

As regards this clonotype: The junction departs from germline at one end; a sequencing error may be responsible. The chain links TRBV28 to TRBJ1-1, with TRBD1 matching 7 bases. CDR3 length equals 15 residues. CDR1 and CDR2 from the germline V gene are MDHEN and SYDVKM. The chain's CDR3 is CARSLFGDRNTEAFF. The CDR3, as DNA: TGTGCCAGAAGTTTATTTGGGGACAGAAACACTGAAGCTTTCTTT.

The table lists this clonotype with many counts. The V gene is TRBV12-3 or TRBV12-4, the J gene TRBJ2-3; the D gene is possibly TRBD1 (6 bases). The CDR3 loop spans 18 amino acids. Deletions cut 5 bases from V and 1 base from J, with 22 bases between. The DNA of the CDR3 is TGTGCCAGCAGTCCCCCAGCGATGGGGGCGTTGGGCACAGATACGCAGTATTTT. As protein: CASSPPAMGALGTDTQYF.

To note about this clonotype: A much more abundant neighbour one base away suggests this may be a read error. The J gene is TRBJ1-2, the V gene TRBV6-2 or TRBV6-3; a weak D match, TRBD1 (5 bases). The CDR3 has 13 amino acids. In germline, CDR1 is MNHEY, CDR2 SVGEGT. The CDR3, as DNA: TGTGCCAGCATCTGCCTACACGGGGCAGGAGAGAGCTTC. Amino acid sequence: CASICLHGAGESF.

This clonotype was detected ten times or more. CDR3 DNA sequence: TGTGCCAGCAGTTTACAGGGAACCCTTACCGAGCAGTACTTC. Translation: CASSLQGTLTEQYF. The chain uses TRBV7-9 and TRBJ2-7; TRBD1 is a possible D gene (6 bases). The germline CDR1 and CDR2 sequences are SEHNR and FQNEAQ (reference sequence). The CDR3 runs to 14 residues. The V and J ends lost 6 bases and 6 bases respectively, with 18 bases between them.

This clonotype was seen a handful of times. The chain employs TRBV3-1 and TRBJ2-7, with TRBD2 matching 7 bases. V lost 0 bases and J lost 5; bases outside the gene matches: 7. CDR1 is LGHDT and CDR2 is YNNKEL in the germline V gene (reference sequence). The CDR3 runs to 15 residues. CDR3 sequence reads: CASSQDGASGDEQYF. For the CDR3, the DNA is TGTGCCAGCAGCCAAGACGGGGCTAGCGGTGACGAGCAGTACTTC.

This clonotype came up many times. This rearrangement joins TRBV7-9 to TRBJ2-7, with a tentative D call TRBD1 (7 bases). This CDR3 is built from 13 residues. V shed 5 bases and J shed 5 bases, with 13 bases lying between them. Per the germline V gene, CDR1 is SEHNR and CDR2 is FQNEAQ (reference sequence). The CDR3 nucleotides read TGTGCCAGCAGCGAGACAGGGAGGCACGAGCAGTACTTC. Its protein product is CASSETGRHEQYF.